This T cell receptor (beta chain) was observed in a study of long-term antiretroviral therapy in people with HIV. General study points: Diversity measured after ART increased yet remained under transplant donor controls. HIV repertoires covered narrower CDR3 length ranges than controls did.

Researchers ran immunoSEQ v3.0 at survey level. Assay used: immunoSEQ multiplex PCR; TCRdb lists only in-frame clones, some missing. The repertoire holds roughly 16,000 clones, with approximately 95% as singletons. V shed 1 base and J shed 8 bases, with 8 bases lying between them. The CDR3 length is 12 residues. The germline gives CDR1 MGHRA, CDR2 YSYEKL. With respect to this clone: Its antigen is not known.

Participants who had HIV were, without exception, treated in the United States. Sequencing was performed on unsorted PBMCs, taken more than 10 years after starting antiretroviral therapy. This receptor was identified in a man between 25 and 39 years old with HIV. This chain joins TRBV4-1 and TRBJ1-1, with a possible D match to TRBD1 (5 bases). The CDR3 coding sequence is TGCGCCAGCAGCCAAGGGGGGGTCGAAGCTTTCTTT. This translates into CASSQGGVEAFF.